What follows describes a single T cell receptor beta chain. The entry originates in a study of cytomegalovirus exposure and HLA in healthy donors. This CDR3 contains 14 residues. CDR1 is LNHDA, CDR2 SQIVND, per germline (reference sequence). V was shortened by 8 bases and J by 6 bases, with 19 bases between the two germline ends. Both 60 Vbeta primers and 13 Jbeta primers went into the PCR. The table came from immunoSEQ multiplex PCR; TCRdb's copy has only in-frame clones and leaves some out. The sample includes 200,000 to 250,000 clones, about 70% of them seen just once. The chain employs TRBV19 and TRBJ1-2; possible D gene TRBD1, 6 bases. The sample taken for sequencing was PBMCs. The receptor was derived from a man aged 35 to 55 in good health and CMV-seropositive. Written as DNA, the CDR3 is TGTGCCAGTCTCACCTCGGACAGTGTGGATGGCTACACCTTC. Its translation is CASLTSDSVDGYTF.